The 16 T cell receptor beta chains below all came from one sample that was sequenced in a study of T-cell reconstitution after alpha-beta-depleted transplantation in children. TCRbeta library construction was performed incorporating unique molecular identifiers. TCRdb recomputed calls from the PCR reads with MiXCR, one row per CDR3 protein. The data contain more than 550,000 distinct CDR3 sequences, about 11% of them singletons. The sequencing here drew on PBMCs from the stem cell graft donor, taken from the stem cell graft. These receptors originate from a human donor who donated a stem cell graft to a child with acute myeloid leukemia.

This clonotype was counted only a few times. The chain's CDR3 is CSAVRGGNYEQYF. The CDR3 DNA reads as TGCAGTGCCGTTCGGGGAGGGAACTACGAGCAGTACTTC. The chain has TRBV20-1 and TRBJ2-7; TRBD2 aligns across 7 bases. The germline V gene has CDR1 DFQATT and CDR2 SNEGSKA (reference sequence). CDR3 length equals 13 residues. V was clipped by 6 bases and J by 3 bases; unmatched bases: 8.

This clonotype was found a few times. An end of the junction differs from the germline gene, which may be a read error. The chain couples TRBV20-1 to TRBJ2-3; 7 bases align to TRBD2. Germline loops: CDR1 DFQATT, CDR2 SNEGSKA (reference sequence). The CDR3 is 12 residues long. The CDR3 sequence: CRASGGTDTQYF. The CDR3 nucleotides read TGCAGGGCTAGCGGCGGCACAGATACGCAGTATTTT.

At least ten counts were recorded for this clonotype. V and J are TRBV29-1 and TRBJ2-5, with a possible D match to TRBD1 (5 bases). Deletions cut 6 bases from V and 1 base from J, with 9 bases between. CDR1 SQVTM and CDR2 ANQGSEA come from the germline V gene. CDR3 length: 12 residues. As DNA, the CDR3 is TGCAGCGTAGACAGTGGCCAAGAGACCCAGTACTTC. Amino acid sequence: CSVDSGQETQYF.

This clonotype has only a few counts. The rearrangement uses TRBV7-3 and TRBJ2-1; a possible D gene is TRBD2 (5 bases). The CDR3 length is 15 residues. Trimming left V 2 bases short and J 3 bases short, with 11 bases between. Germline lookup yields CDR1 SGHTA and CDR2 FQGTGA. As DNA, the CDR3 is TGTGCCAGCAGCTTAGGAGCGGAAAGCTACAATGAGCAGTTCTTC. This encodes CASSLGAESYNEQFF.

This clonotype was counted only a few times. This chain connects TRBV4-3 to TRBJ2-1; 7 positions match TRBD2. The CDR3 is 15 residues long. Germline V lookup: CDR1 LGHNA, CDR2 YSLEER. V shed 1 base and J 2 bases; nucleotides not matched to a gene: 2. This CDR3 is CASSQAGGAYNEQFF. CDR3 sequence (DNA): TGCGCCAGCAGCCAAGCGGGAGGAGCCTACAATGAGCAGTTCTTC.

This clonotype was detected only a few times. V gene TRBV10-3 combines with J gene TRBJ2-3; the D call may be TRBD1 or TRBD2 (5 bases each). The CDR3 runs to 13 residues. CDR1 is ENHRY, CDR2 SYGVKD, per germline. The V end lost 8 bases, the J end lost 4 bases, and 13 bases lay between the germline ends. CDR3 amino acids: CAISPRGADTQYF. The CDR3 nucleotides read TGTGCCATCTCCCCCCGGGGCGCAGATACGCAGTATTTT.

In this sample, this clonotype turned up a few times. V usage is TRBV20-1 and J usage is TRBJ2-2; 7 nucleotides match TRBD2. With 4 bases clipped from V and 1 base from J, the junction kept 6 bases outside the gene matches. Germline loops: CDR1 DFQATT, CDR2 SNEGSKA (reference sequence). The CDR3 spans 15 residues. CDR3 sequence reads: CSATTSVGNTGELFF. The DNA for the CDR3 is TGCAGTGCTACCACTAGCGTCGGGAACACCGGGGAGCTGTTTTTT.

This clonotype occurred many times. The CDR3: CASSSLAGVDTQYF. CDR3 sequence (DNA): TGTGCCAGCAGCTCACTAGCGGGTGTAGATACGCAGTATTTT. This rearrangement joins TRBV7-3 to TRBJ2-3; 9 nucleotides line up with TRBD2. The germline gives CDR1 SGHTA, CDR2 FQGTGA. J was trimmed by 5 bases and V by 4 bases; bases with no gene match: 4. This CDR3 has 14 residues.

In this sample, this clonotype turned up a few times. The chain couples TRBV30 to TRBJ1-3; TRBD1 matches at 8 bases. Germline values: CDR1 GTSNPN, CDR2 SVGIG (reference sequence). This CDR3 comprises 16 residues. Trimming cost V 1 base and J 5 bases; bases outside gene matches: 10. DNA for the CDR3: TGTGCCTGGAGTGCAAGGGACAGGACACTTAGAAACACCATATATTTT. Its protein product is CAWSARDRTLRNTIYF.

V gene TRBV5-1 combines with J gene TRBJ1-3, with D hard to call. Germline CDR1 reads SGHRS; CDR2 reads YFSETQ. Trimming left V 0 bases short and J 3 bases short, with 10 bases between. This CDR3 spans 15 amino acids. The DNA for the CDR3 is TGCGCCAGCAGCTTGGCATCCGTAGGTGGAAACACCATATATTTT. Its protein product is CASSLASVGGNTIYF.

This clonotype was recorded many times. This chain uses TRBV10-3 with TRBJ2-1; 9 bases match TRBD1. Germline V gene sequence: CDR1 ENHRY, CDR2 SYGVKD. The CDR3 totals 15 residues. With V trimmed by 6 bases and J by 5 bases, 8 bases remained unmatched. The CDR3: CAIRDTGGTDNEQFF. DNA for the CDR3: TGTGCCATCAGGGACACAGGGGGCACCGACAATGAGCAGTTCTTC.

Ten or more counts support this clonotype. The V and J genes are TRBV5-4 and TRBJ2-5; the match to TRBD2 covers 13 bases. The CDR3 runs 15 residues. V dropped 2 bases and J dropped 3; count of bases not matched to a gene: 1. Germline values: CDR1 SGHNT, CDR2 YYREEE (reference sequence). The CDR3 here is CASSFGLAGEETQYF. In DNA, the CDR3 is TGTGCCAGCAGCTTCGGACTAGCGGGAGAAGAGACCCAGTACTTC.

The V call is TRBV6-5, the J call TRBJ2-1; 8 nucleotides line up with TRBD2. This CDR3 is built from 17 residues. The junction had 11 bases not matched to a gene; V was cut back by 0 bases and J by 7 bases. CDR1 is MNHEY and CDR2 is SVGAGI in the germline V gene. DNA for the CDR3: TGTGCCAGCAGTTACTCGGCAAGCGGGAGTCACCGGAATGAGCAGTTCTTC. This sequence encodes CASSYSASGSHRNEQFF.

There are a few counts of this clonotype. V usage is TRBV20-1 and J usage is TRBJ1-5; D is ambiguous. Germline CDR1 reads DFQATT; CDR2 reads SNEGSKA (reference sequence). The germline V and J ends were trimmed by 0 bases and 5 bases, with 5 bases remaining between them. The CDR3 is 12 residues long. This CDR3 is CSARDRDQPQHF. The DNA for the CDR3 is TGCAGTGCTAGAGATCGTGATCAGCCCCAGCATTTT.

At least ten counts were recorded for this clonotype. The V call is TRBV12-5, the J call TRBJ2-3, with 11 bases fitting TRBD2. This CDR3 has 16 amino acids. J lost 5 bases, V lost 4 bases, and 8 bases had no gene match. Germline values: CDR1 LGHNT, CDR2 FRNRAP. The CDR3 DNA reads TGTGCTAGTGGTTACGAACTAGCGGGAGATGGAGATACGCAGTATTTT. Its translation: CASGYELAGDGDTQYF.

The sample holds many counts of this clonotype. The genes are TRBV2 and TRBJ2-7; either TRBD1 or TRBD2 may fit D (5 bases each). The CDR3 covers 13 residues. Germline V gives CDR1 SNHLY, CDR2 FYNNEI. Trimming pared 6 bases from V and 6 bases from J, leaving 15 bases between. Here the CDR3 reads CASRPRDPLEQYF. The CDR3 DNA sequence: TGTGCCAGCAGACCCCGGGACCCCCTCGAGCAGTACTTC.